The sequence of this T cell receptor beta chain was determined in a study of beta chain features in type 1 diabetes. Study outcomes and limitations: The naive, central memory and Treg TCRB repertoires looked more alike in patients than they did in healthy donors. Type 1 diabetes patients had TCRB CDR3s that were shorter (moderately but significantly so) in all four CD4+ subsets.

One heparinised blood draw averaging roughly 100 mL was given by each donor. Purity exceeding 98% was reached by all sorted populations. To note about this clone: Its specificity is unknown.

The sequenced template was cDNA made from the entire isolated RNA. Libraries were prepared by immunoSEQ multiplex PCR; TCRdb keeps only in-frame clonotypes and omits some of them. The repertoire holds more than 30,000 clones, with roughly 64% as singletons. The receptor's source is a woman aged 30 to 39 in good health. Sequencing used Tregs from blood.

The CDR3 region is CASSPGVSRSPTDTQYF. The CDR3 DNA sequence: TGTGCCAGCAGCCCGGGGGTATCTAGGAGCCCCACAGATACGCAGTATTTT. The chain uses TRBV7-2 and TRBJ2-3, with TRBD2 as a possible D gene (6 bases). V was clipped by 5 bases and J by 2 bases, with 20 bases between them. Germline V gives CDR1 SGHTA, CDR2 FQGNSA. This CDR3 is built from 17 residues.